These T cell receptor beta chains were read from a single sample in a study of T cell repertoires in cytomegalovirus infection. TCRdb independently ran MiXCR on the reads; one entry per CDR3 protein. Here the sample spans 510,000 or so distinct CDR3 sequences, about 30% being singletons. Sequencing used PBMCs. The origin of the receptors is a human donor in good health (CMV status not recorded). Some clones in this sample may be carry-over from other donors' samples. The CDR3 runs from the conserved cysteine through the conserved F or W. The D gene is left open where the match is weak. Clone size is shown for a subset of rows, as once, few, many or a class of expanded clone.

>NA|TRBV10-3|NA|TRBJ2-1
CAISESHEDEQFF
TGTGCCATCAGTGAGTCTCACGAGGATGAGCAGTTCTTC
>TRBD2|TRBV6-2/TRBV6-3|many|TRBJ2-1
CAIAAGDMNEQFF
TGTGCCATAGCAGCGGGAGATATGAATGAGCAGTTCTTC
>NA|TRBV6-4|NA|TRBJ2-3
CASSEGTALDTQYF
TGTGCCAGCAGTGAGGGGACTGCACTAGATACGCAGTATTTT
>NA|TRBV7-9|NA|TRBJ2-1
CASTETVHNEQFF
TGTGCCAGCACCGAAACGGTGCACAATGAGCAGTTCTTC
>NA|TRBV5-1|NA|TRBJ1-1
CASSLTNRLSEAFF
TGCGCCAGCAGCTTAACTAACAGACTTAGCGAAGCTTTCTTT
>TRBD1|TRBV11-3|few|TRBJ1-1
CASSHDGTGGRVNTEAFF
TGTGCCAGCAGCCACGATGGGACAGGGGGCAGGGTGAACACTGAAGCTTTCTTT
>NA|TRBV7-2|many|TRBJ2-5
CASSARGGGETQYF
TGTGCCAGCAGCGCGAGGGGGGGTGGGGAGACCCAGTACTTC
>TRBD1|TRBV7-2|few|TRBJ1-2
CASSFGVRGQGAPNYGYTF
TGTGCCAGCAGCTTCGGGGTGAGGGGACAGGGGGCGCCGAACTATGGCTACACCTTC
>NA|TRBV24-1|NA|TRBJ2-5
CATSEHHNPETQYF
TGTGCCACCAGTGAACACCACAATCCAGAGACCCAGTACTTC
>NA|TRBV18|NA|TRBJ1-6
CASSPNAGADVNSPLHF
TGTGCCAGCTCACCTAATGCAGGAGCTGACGTCAATTCACCCCTCCACTTT
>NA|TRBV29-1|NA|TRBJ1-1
CSALRNTEAFF
TGCAGCGCCCTGCGGAACACTGAAGCTTTCTTT
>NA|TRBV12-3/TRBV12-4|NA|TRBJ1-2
CASRSRNDRRNYGYTF
TGTGCCAGCAGAAGCCGGAACGATAGGCGGAACTATGGCTACACCTTC
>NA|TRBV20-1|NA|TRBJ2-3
CSARDLVAADTQYF
TGCAGTGCTAGAGATTTGGTTGCTGCCGATACGCAGTATTTT
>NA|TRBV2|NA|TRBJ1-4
CASSDWMGEKLFF
TGTGCCAGCAGTGATTGGATGGGTGAAAAACTGTTTTTT
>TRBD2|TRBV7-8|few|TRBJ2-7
CASSLEVAGYEQYF
TGTGCCAGCAGCTTAGAGGTAGCGGGCTACGAGCAGTACTTC
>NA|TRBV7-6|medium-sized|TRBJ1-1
CASSLGGGIAEAFF
TGTGCCAGCAGCTTAGGGGGCGGCATAGCTGAAGCTTTCTTT
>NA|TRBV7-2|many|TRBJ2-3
CASSVGGTVPSDTQYF
TGTGCCAGCAGCGTAGGAGGGACAGTCCCGTCGGATACGCAGTATTTT
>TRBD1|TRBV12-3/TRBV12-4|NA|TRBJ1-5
CASSPTGINQPQHF
TGTGCCAGCAGCCCGACAGGGATAAATCAGCCCCAGCATTTT
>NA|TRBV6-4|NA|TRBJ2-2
CASRASNTGELFF
TGTGCCAGCCGAGCGTCGAACACCGGGGAGCTGTTTTTT
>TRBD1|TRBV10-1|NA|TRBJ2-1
CASQTGNNEQFF
TGCGCCAGCCAGACAGGGAACAATGAGCAGTTCTTC
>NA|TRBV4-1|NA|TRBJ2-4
CASSQGPGAGTKNIQYF
TGCGCCAGCAGCCAAGGCCCCGGGGCTGGGACCAAAAACATTCAGTACTTC
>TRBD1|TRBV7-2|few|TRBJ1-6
CASSFATGGNSPLHF
TGTGCCAGCAGCTTCGCTACAGGGGGGAATTCACCCCTCCACTTT
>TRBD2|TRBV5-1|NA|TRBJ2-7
CASSLDFGTSGEQYF
TGCGCCAGCAGCTTGGATTTCGGGACTAGCGGAGAGCAGTACTTC
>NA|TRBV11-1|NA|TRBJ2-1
CASSPFPGMGSEQFF
TGTGCCAGCAGCCCCTTTCCTGGAATGGGAAGTGAGCAGTTCTTC
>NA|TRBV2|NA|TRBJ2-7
CAITSGFSSYEQYF
TGTGCCATAACAAGCGGCTTTAGCTCCTACGAGCAGTACTTC
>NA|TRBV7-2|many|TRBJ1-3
CASSLSGHTGNTIYF
TGTGCCAGCAGCCTCTCAGGACACACTGGAAACACCATATATTTT
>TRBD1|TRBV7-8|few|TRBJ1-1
CASTALSGTGFEAFF
TGTGCCAGCACCGCCCTATCCGGGACAGGGTTTGAAGCTTTCTTT
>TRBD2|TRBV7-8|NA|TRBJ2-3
CASSLTFGTSLDTQYF
TGTGCCAGCAGCTTAACTTTTGGGACTAGCCTAGATACGCAGTATTTT
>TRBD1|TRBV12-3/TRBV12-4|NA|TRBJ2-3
CASNGQGDGDTQYF
TGTGCCAGCAACGGACAGGGGGACGGGGATACGCAGTATTTT
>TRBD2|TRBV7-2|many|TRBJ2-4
CASSPGLAGTAAIQYF
TGTGCCAGCAGCCCAGGACTAGCGGGAACTGCTGCCATTCAGTACTTC
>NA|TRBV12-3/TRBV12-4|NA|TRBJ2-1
CASSLEGLEKFF
TGTGCCAGCAGTTTAGAGGGGCTGGAAAAGTTCTTC
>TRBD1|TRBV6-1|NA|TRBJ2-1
CASRSDRGNTNEQFF
TGTGCCAGCAGGTCTGACAGGGGTAACACGAATGAGCAGTTCTTC
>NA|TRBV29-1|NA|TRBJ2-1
CSVTLVEGLPSRSYNEQFF
TGCAGCGTTACCTTGGTGGAGGGACTTCCGTCGAGATCCTACAATGAGCAGTTCTTC
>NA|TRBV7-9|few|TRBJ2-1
CASSGTSNEQFF
TGTGCCAGCAGCGGGACAAGCAATGAGCAGTTCTTC
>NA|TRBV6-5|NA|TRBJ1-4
CASRGGGGEKLFF
TGTGCCAGCAGGGGAGGAGGAGGTGAAAAACTGTTTTTT
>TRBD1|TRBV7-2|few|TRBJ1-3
CASSFPKTGAGGNTIYF
TGTGCCAGCAGCTTTCCCAAGACAGGGGCCGGTGGAAACACCATATATTTT
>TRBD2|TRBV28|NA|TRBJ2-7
CASRDGLAAYEQYF
TGTGCCAGCAGAGATGGACTAGCGGCCTACGAGCAGTACTTC
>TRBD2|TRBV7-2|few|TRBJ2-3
CASRRSGRALTRTTDTQYF
TGTGCCAGCAGGCGTAGCGGGAGGGCCCTTACCCGTACCACAGATACGCAGTATTTT
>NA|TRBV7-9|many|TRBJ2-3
CASSLEATTDTQYF
TGTGCCAGCAGCTTGGAGGCGACCACAGATACGCAGTATTTT
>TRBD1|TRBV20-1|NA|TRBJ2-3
CSASGQGSTDTQYF
TGCAGTGCTAGCGGACAGGGGAGCACAGATACGCAGTATTTT
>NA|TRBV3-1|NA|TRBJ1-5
CASSQAGFSNQPQHF
TGTGCCAGCAGCCAAGCGGGGTTTAGCAATCAGCCCCAGCATTTT